This TCR beta chain was observed in a study of blood T cell repertoires in COVID-19. Looking at the study overall: Sources were T cells, B-cell-depleted T cells, or PBMCs; the material itself was cDNA or gDNA.

Method: immunoSEQ multiplex PCR; TCRdb's copy keeps in-frame clones and lacks some. The data show approximately 110,000 clones, with approximately 78% seen just once and 7.9% held by the top ten. The CDR3 is made up of 16 amino acids. Germline-derived CDR1 and CDR2 are SGHRS and YFSETQ. J was trimmed by 3 bases and V by 4 bases; bases with no gene match: 9. This TCR came from an older man with acute or convalescent COVID-19. This chain connects TRBV5-1 to TRBJ2-3; 9 bases agree with TRBD1. Sequenced material: peripheral blood. The CDR3 is CASSGRGTGRTDTQYF. The CDR3 bases are TGCGCCAGCAGCGGGAGGGGGACAGGGAGGACAGATACGCAGTATTTT.